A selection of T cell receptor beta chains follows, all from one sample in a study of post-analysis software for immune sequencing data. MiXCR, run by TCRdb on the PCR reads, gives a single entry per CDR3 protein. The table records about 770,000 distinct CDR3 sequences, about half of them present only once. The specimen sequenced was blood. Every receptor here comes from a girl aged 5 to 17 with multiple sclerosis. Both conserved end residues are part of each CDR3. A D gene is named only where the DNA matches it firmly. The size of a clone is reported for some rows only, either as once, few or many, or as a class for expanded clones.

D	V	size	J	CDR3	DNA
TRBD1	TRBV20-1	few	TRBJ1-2	CSAWTGTNYGYTF	TGCAGTGCCTGGACAGGGACTAACTATGGCTACACCTTC
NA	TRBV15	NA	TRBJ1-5	CATSRVTGTQPQHF	TGTGCCACCAGCAGAGTGACAGGTACTCAGCCCCAGCATTTT
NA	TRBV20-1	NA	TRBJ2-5	CSARVRLVGRETQYF	TGCAGTGCTAGGGTCCGACTAGTGGGTAGAGAGACCCAGTACTTC
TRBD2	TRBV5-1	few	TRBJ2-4	CASSWEGSDKNIQYF	TGCGCCAGCAGCTGGGAGGGTTCGGACAAAAACATTCAGTACTTC
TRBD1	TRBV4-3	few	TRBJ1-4	CASSQSGTGRRQLFF	TGCGCCAGCAGCCAGTCCGGGACAGGAAGACGTCAACTGTTTTTT
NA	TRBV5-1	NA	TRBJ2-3	CASNPRGAGSTDTQYF	TGCGCCAGCAACCCCCGGGGAGCGGGTTCCACAGATACGCAGTATTTT
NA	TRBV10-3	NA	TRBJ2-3	CAINGHEDGTDTQYF	TGTGCCATCAACGGGCATGAGGATGGAACAGATACACAGTATTTT
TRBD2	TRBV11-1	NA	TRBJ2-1	CASSKREVWEQFF	TGTGCCAGCAGCAAGCGGGAGGTGTGGGAGCAGTTCTTC
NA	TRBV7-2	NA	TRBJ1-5	CASSPGTWALPQHF	TGTGCCAGCAGCCCCGGGACATGGGCCTTGCCCCAGCATTTT
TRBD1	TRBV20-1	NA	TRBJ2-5	CSARETGQETQYF	TGCAGTGCAAGAGAGACAGGGCAAGAGACCCAGTACTTC
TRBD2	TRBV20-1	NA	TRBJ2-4	CSASGLAAVAKNIQYF	TGCAGTGCTTCGGGACTAGCGGCAGTAGCCAAAAACATTCAGTACTTC
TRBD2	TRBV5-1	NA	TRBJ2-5	CASSWGQTSGPQETQYF	TGCGCCAGCAGCTGGGGGCAGACTAGCGGGCCGCAAGAGACCCAGTACTTC
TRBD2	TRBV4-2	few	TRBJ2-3	CASSQEASGTTDTQYF	TGTGCCAGCAGCCAAGAAGCTAGCGGGACCACAGATACGCAGTATTTT
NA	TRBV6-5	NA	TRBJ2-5	CASRSKYQETQYF	TGTGCCAGCAGGAGCAAGTACCAAGAGACCCAGTACTTC
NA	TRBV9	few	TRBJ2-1	CASSPQPGTINNEQFF	TGTGCCAGCAGCCCCCAGCCCGGGACCATCAACAATGAGCAGTTCTTC
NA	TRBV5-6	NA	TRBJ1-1	CASSLGVGFTEAFF	TGTGCCAGCAGCTTGGGTGTGGGTTTCACTGAAGCTTTCTTT
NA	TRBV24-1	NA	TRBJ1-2	CATSDARDDSYYGYTF	TGTGCCACCAGTGATGCCCGGGACGACTCGTACTATGGCTACACCTTC
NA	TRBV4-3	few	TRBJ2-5	CASSQESLQETQYF	TGCGCCAGCAGCCAAGAATCACTCCAAGAGACCCAGTACTTC
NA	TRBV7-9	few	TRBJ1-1	CASSLERGTEAFF	TGTGCCAGCAGCTTAGAGCGTGGAACTGAAGCTTTCTTT
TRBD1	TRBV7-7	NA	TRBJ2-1	CASSLGQGEGGEQFF	TGTGCTAGCAGCTTGGGACAGGGGGAAGGGGGTGAGCAGTTCTTC
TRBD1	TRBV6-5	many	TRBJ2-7	CASSDGQGISYEQYF	TGTGCCAGCAGTGACGGACAGGGAATCTCCTACGAGCAGTACTTC
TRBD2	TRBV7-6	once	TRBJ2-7	CASSSEGLAGAYEQYF	TGTGCCAGCAGCTCGGAGGGACTAGCGGGGGCCTACGAGCAGTACTTC
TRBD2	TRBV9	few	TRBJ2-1	CASSAAGVSSNEQFF	TGTGCCAGCAGCGCCGCGGGGGTGTCTAGCAATGAGCAGTTCTTC
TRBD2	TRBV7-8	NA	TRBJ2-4	CASSLAVQGLAVEQYF	TGTGCCAGCAGCTTAGCCGTACAGGGACTAGCCGTGGAGCAGTACTTC
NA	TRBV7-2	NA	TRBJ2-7	CASSLARLGGGAEQYF	TGTGCCAGCAGCTTAGCCCGGTTAGGGGGTGGCGCCGAGCAGTACTTC
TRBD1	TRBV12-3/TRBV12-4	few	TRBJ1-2	CASSLGGTGGDGYTF	TGTGCCAGCAGTTTAGGGGGGACAGGGGGCGATGGCTACACCTTC
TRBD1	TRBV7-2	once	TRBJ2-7	CTSSSQTGVYEQYF	TGTACCAGCAGCTCTCAGACAGGGGTTTACGAGCAGTACTTC
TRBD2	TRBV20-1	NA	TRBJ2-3	CSASRRSGRTDTQYF	TGCAGTGCTAGTAGGCGTAGCGGGAGAACAGATACGCAGTATTTT